The 9 T cell receptor beta chains in this list originate from one sample, sequenced in a study of CD8 T cells in ankylosing spondylitis. Using its own MiXCR run on the 5' RACE reads, TCRdb lists one record per CDR3 protein. The sample lists about 280,000 distinct CDR3 sequences, roughly 20% occurring once. Sequencing was performed on blood, either unsorted or a sorted T cell fraction (not recorded which). The source is a male donor with ankylosing spondylitis or in good health (not recorded which).

This clonotype was recorded a few times. The CDR3 spells CASSLWETALGAFF. The CDR3 DNA reads as TGTGCCAGCAGTTTATGGGAGACAGCTTTAGGAGCTTTCTTT. The rearrangement links TRBV12-3 or TRBV12-4 to TRBJ1-1; D may be TRBD1 (5 bases). The V gene lost 2 bases and the J gene lost 10 bases, with 17 bases spanning the gap. The CDR3 covers 14 residues.

The chain employs TRBV6-6 and TRBJ1-1, with D possibly TRBD1 on 5 matching bases. CDR3 size: 10 residues. The V and J ends lost 10 bases and 5 bases respectively, with 8 bases between them. Germline lookup yields CDR1 MNHNY and CDR2 SVGAGI (reference sequence). In DNA form, the CDR3 reads TGTGCCACCTGGGGGACTGAAGCTTTCTTT. It yields the protein CATWGTEAFF.

This clonotype was detected only a few times. The V call is TRBV6-2 or TRBV6-3, the J call TRBJ2-2; 13 bases are a match to TRBD2. With V trimmed by 5 bases and J by 5 bases, 8 bases remained unmatched. The length of the CDR3 is 17 residues. Germline V lookup: CDR1 MNHEY, CDR2 SVGEGT. The CDR3 region has the DNA TGTGCCAGCAGTCCGGGACTAGCGGGATTAACGACCGGGGAGCTGTTTTTT. Its protein product is CASSPGLAGLTTGELFF.

The rearrangement uses TRBV6-1 and TRBJ2-3, with 10 positions matching TRBD2. V gave up 8 bases and J gave up 6 bases; unmatched junction bases: 8. The germline gives CDR1 MNHNS, CDR2 SASEGT. The CDR3 extends over 14 amino acids. CDR3 DNA: TGTGCCAGCGGCAAAACTAGCGGGATGGATACGCAGTATTTT. Residues: CASGKTSGMDTQYF.

This clonotype turned up a few times. This rearrangement joins TRBV28 to TRBJ2-1; D may be TRBD1 or TRBD2 (5 bases each). The CDR3 has 15 residues. The V and J ends lost 5 bases and 4 bases respectively, with 15 bases between them. Germline V gives CDR1 MDHEN, CDR2 SYDVKM. This chain's CDR3 is CASSATGTKYNEQFF. The CDR3 nucleotides are TGTGCCAGCAGTGCGACCGGGACCAAATACAATGAGCAGTTCTTC.

This clonotype was seen ten or more times. This chain connects TRBV15 to TRBJ2-4; TRBD1 matches at 7 bases. This CDR3 region has 13 residues. V dropped 10 bases and J dropped 5; count of bases not matched to a gene: 8. CDR1 LNHNV and CDR2 YYDKDF come from the germline V gene (reference sequence). The CDR3 spells CAIRDSGQNIQYF. The CDR3 DNA is TGTGCCATCCGGGACAGTGGCCAAAACATTCAGTACTTC.

This chain uses TRBV6-5 with TRBJ1-2, with D hard to call. CDR1 is MNHEY, CDR2 SVGAGI, per germline. This CDR3 contains 12 residues. V lost 2 bases and J lost 5, with 6 bases in between. The CDR3 protein is CASSYNSYGYTF. The CDR3 coding sequence is TGTGCCAGCAGTTACAACTCTTATGGCTACACCTTC.

This clonotype has a count of ten or more. The V gene is TRBV20-1, the J gene TRBJ1-1, with D perhaps matching TRBD1 (6 bases). The germline V gene encodes CDR1 DFQATT and CDR2 SNEGSKA (reference sequence). V dropped 3 bases and J dropped 7 bases, with 21 bases sitting between them. The CDR3 totals 15 residues. CDR3 sequence (DNA): TGCAGTGCTAGCCGGGGGGCTAAGGGGGGAGGTGAAGCTTTCTTT. Translated: CSASRGAKGGGEAFF.

Only a few counts were recorded for this clonotype. The genes are TRBV5-1 and TRBJ2-7, with D perhaps TRBD1 (6 bases). The germline CDR1 and CDR2 sequences are SGHRS and YFSETQ. The CDR3 totals 13 residues. V dropped 3 bases and J dropped 7 bases, with 14 bases sitting between them. The CDR3 DNA reads as TGCGCCAGCAGCTCATGGACAGCCTTAGAGCAGTACGTC. Residues: CASSSWTALEQYV.